This T cell receptor beta chain was identified in a study of cytomegalovirus exposure and HLA in healthy donors. General study results and limits: Reports credit the classifier with highly specific, highly sensitive diagnosis of cytomegalovirus status. A later analysis linked a missense DCLRE1C variant to TCR beta V- and J-gene trimming.

The PCR made use of 60 Vbeta and 13 Jbeta primers. Measured with immunoSEQ multiplex PCR; TCRdb has only the in-frame clones, and not every one. The table lists approximately 160,000 clones, 75% to 85% of them singletons. Donors sampled were nominally healthy, though unrecorded immune exposures were likely. V was trimmed by 4 bases and J by 6 bases, leaving 7 bases between them. The CDR3 is made up of 12 amino acids. From germline, CDR1 is SGHVS and CDR2 FNYEAQ. As concerns this clone: Its antigen remains unknown.

The source material was PBMCs. The origin of this receptor is a male donor in good health and CMV-seropositive. The chain links TRBV7-6 to TRBJ2-1, with D unresolved. CDR3: CASSSTLNEQFF. CDR3 in DNA: TGTGCCAGCAGCTCTACGCTCAATGAGCAGTTCTTC.